These 21 T cell receptor beta chains were sequenced from one sample in a study of blood T cell repertoires in COVID-19. Clones were sequenced by immunoSEQ multiplex PCR, and TCRdb holds only the in-frame ones, with some missing. Of around 200,000 clones listed, around 88% are singletons. Sequencing used peripheral blood. These receptors originate from a man between 40 and 49 years old with active or convalescent COVID-19.

This chain links TRBV20-1 with TRBJ2-7; a weak D match, TRBD2 (5 bases). The germline V and J ends were trimmed by 3 bases and 3 bases, with 15 bases remaining between them. The germline gives CDR1 DFQATT, CDR2 SNEGSKA (reference sequence). The CDR3 covers 14 residues. This CDR3 is CSASLVGENYEQYF. In DNA form, the CDR3 reads TGCAGTGCTAGTCTTGTCGGGGAGAACTACGAGCAGTACTTC.

This rearrangement joins TRBV5-5 to TRBJ2-7, with D perhaps matching TRBD2 (5 bases). Per the germline V gene, CDR1 is SGHKS and CDR2 is YYEKEE (reference sequence). The CDR3 is 13 amino acids. V dropped 4 bases and J dropped 0 bases, with 8 bases sitting between them. CDR3 sequence: CASSVDFSYEQYF. The DNA of the CDR3 is TGTGCCAGCAGCGTGGACTTCTCCTACGAGCAGTACTTC.

This clone showed up just a few times. The chain is built from TRBV19 and TRBJ2-7; 11 bases map to TRBD2. The germline gives CDR1 LNHDA, CDR2 SQIVND (reference sequence). V shed 10 bases, J shed 3 bases, and the junction held 2 bases outside the gene matches. This CDR3 contains 12 residues. The CDR3 region has the DNA TGTGCCACCACTAGCGGGGGCTACGAGCAGTACTTC. It translates to CATTSGGYEQYF.

V gene TRBV7-9 combines with J gene TRBJ1-1; 11 nucleotides agree with TRBD1. The CDR3 has 14 residues. V dropped 4 bases and J dropped 4; count of bases not matched to a gene: 2. Germline-derived CDR1 and CDR2 are SEHNR and FQNEAQ (reference sequence). The CDR3 nucleotides read TGTGCCAGCAGCTCTGGGACAGGGGGCACTGAAGCTTTCTTT. This translates into CASSSGTGGTEAFF.

The rearrangement joins TRBV5-1 to TRBJ1-2; TRBD1 agrees at 8 bases. Per germline, CDR1 SGHRS and CDR2 YFSETQ. The CDR3 has 15 amino acids. Germline trimming cut 0 bases from V and 4 bases from J; bases unmatched to any gene: 5. The CDR3 is CASSLAMTGAYGYTF. The CDR3, as DNA: TGCGCCAGCAGCTTGGCCATGACAGGGGCCTATGGCTACACCTTC. The full variable domain, rest sourced from reference TRBV5-1 and TRBJ1-2, is KAGVTQTPRYLIKTRGQQVTLSCSPISGHRSVSWYQQTPGQGLQFLFEYFSETQRNKGNFPGRFSGRQFSNSRSEMNVSTLELGDSALYLCASSLAMTGAYGYTFGSGTRLTVV.

This chain connects TRBV28 to TRBJ2-7; D is perhaps TRBD2 (5 bases). The CDR3 runs to 13 residues. Per the germline V gene, CDR1 is MDHEN and CDR2 is SYDVKM. V was pared by 3 bases and J by 7 bases, with 13 bases between. The CDR3: CASSFGPPGEQYF. CDR3 coding DNA: TGTGCCAGCAGTTTCGGCCCCCCGGGGGAGCAGTACTTC. The variable domain in full, with the rest retrieved from reference TRBV28 and TRBJ2-7, is DVKVTQSSRYLVKRTGEKVFLECVQDMDHENMFWYRQDPGLGLRLIYFSYDVKMKEKGDIPEGYSVSREKKERFSLILESASTNQTSMYLCASSFGPPGEQYFGPGTRLTVT.

This chain uses TRBV24-1 with TRBJ1-1, with D perhaps matching TRBD1 (6 bases). V lost 0 bases and J lost 2, with 12 bases in between. CDR3 length: 16 residues. Germline V lookup: CDR1 KGHDR, CDR2 SFDVKD. The DNA of the CDR3 is TGTGCCACCAGTGATTTGATGGGGACACCTAACACTGAAGCTTTCTTT. It codes for CATSDLMGTPNTEAFF.

A remark on this clone: The germline gene is not matched at one end of the junction; a read error may be the cause. The chain links TRBV4-2 to TRBJ1-1; D is ambiguous. CDR3 length equals 13 residues. Germline assignment: CDR1 LGHNA and CDR2 YNFKEQ. The CDR3 loop is CASSQEGGRLRIF. The CDR3 nucleotides are TGTGCCAGCAGCCAAGAGGGAGGCAGGTTAAGGATCTTT.

The J gene is TRBJ2-7, the V gene TRBV11-2; 11 nucleotides agree with TRBD2. The length of the CDR3 is 16 residues. Trimming took 1 base from V and 3 from J; bases not matched to a gene: 5. Per germline, CDR1 SGHAT and CDR2 FQNNGV. CDR3 loop: CASSLVTSGNIYEQYF. In DNA, the CDR3 is TGTGCCAGCAGCTTAGTGACTAGCGGGAATATCTACGAGCAGTACTTC.

The genes are TRBV29-1 and TRBJ1-1, with D perhaps TRBD1 (5 bases). V was cut by 7 bases and J by 2 bases, with 14 bases left in between. The CDR3 has 13 amino acids. CDR1 is SQVTM and CDR2 is ANQGSEA in the germline V gene. The chain's CDR3 is CSASSGANTEAFF. For the CDR3, the DNA is TGCAGCGCTTCAAGCGGGGCAAACACTGAAGCTTTCTTT.

This clone was seen just once. The sample holds other DNA sequences that translate to the same CDR3. The V and J genes are TRBV19 and TRBJ2-5, with D perhaps TRBD2 (5 bases). Trimming took 5 bases from V and 5 from J, leaving 6 bases between them. Germline loops: CDR1 LNHDA, CDR2 SQIVND (reference sequence). CDR3 size: 11 residues. CDR3 sequence: CASSSGETQYF. CDR3 nucleotides: TGTGCCAGTAGTTCGGGGGAGACCCAGTACTTC.

The chain links TRBV4-1 to TRBJ1-2; no firm D call. Germline CDR1 is MGHRA and CDR2 is YSYEKL. V was clipped by 0 bases and J by 4 bases, with 9 bases between them. The CDR3 runs 14 residues. The CDR3 sequence: CASSQDDTAYGYTF. CDR3 nucleotide sequence: TGCGCCAGCAGCCAAGATGACACGGCCTATGGCTACACCTTC.

This sequence joins TRBV5-1 and TRBJ2-1; 14 nucleotides agree with TRBD2. CDR3 length equals 15 residues. With 3 bases clipped from V and 10 bases from J, the junction kept 6 bases outside the gene matches. Germline values: CDR1 SGHRS, CDR2 YFSETQ. This chain's CDR3 is CASSSGLAGAQEQFF. The DNA of the CDR3 is TGCGCCAGCAGCTCGGGACTAGCGGGAGCCCAGGAGCAGTTCTTC.

The chain employs TRBV12-3 or TRBV12-4 and TRBJ1-1, with a tentative D call TRBD1 (5 bases). The CDR3 runs to 13 residues. The V gene lost 7 bases and the J gene lost 7 bases, with 16 bases spanning the gap. CDR3 DNA: TGTGCCAGCACTCTGAGACAAGACAGTGAAGCTTTCTTT. Translated: CASTLRQDSEAFF.

The genes are TRBV12-3 or TRBV12-4 and TRBJ1-2, with D uncertain. This CDR3 is built from 12 residues. Trimming cost V 2 bases and J 5 bases, with 6 bases left between them. Here the CDR3 reads CASSLSIYGYTF. The CDR3 region has the DNA TGTGCCAGCAGTTTAAGCATTTATGGCTACACCTTC.

The chain has TRBV30 and TRBJ1-6; 7 bases align to TRBD1. The germline V gene encodes CDR1 GTSNPN and CDR2 SVGIG (reference sequence). After removal of 7 bases from V and 7 bases from J, the junction contained 16 bases not matched to a gene. This CDR3 has 16 residues. The CDR3 sequence: CASPKGAGTANSPLHF. The DNA of the CDR3 is TGTGCCTCCCCAAAGGGGGCCGGGACAGCAAATTCACCCCTCCACTTT.

V usage is TRBV24-1 and J usage is TRBJ2-1, with 10 bases identical to TRBD2. Germline lookup yields CDR1 KGHDR and CDR2 SFDVKD. Trimming removed 4 bases from V and 8 bases from J; junction bases left unmatched: 16. The CDR3 sequence is 18 residues long. The CDR3 DNA follows: TGTGCCACCAGTGACCCCTCTTCCCAGCGGGGGGGTACATATGAGCAGTTCTTC. The encoded protein is CATSDPSSQRGGTYEQFF.

This chain uses TRBV18 with TRBJ1-6; D might be TRBD1 (5 bases). Germline V gene sequence: CDR1 KGHSH, CDR2 LQKENI. V lost 6 bases, J lost 9 bases, and 18 bases lay in between. The CDR3 is 15 amino acids. CDR3 loop: CASSATEPSGSPLHF. CDR3 coding DNA: TGTGCCAGCTCCGCGACAGAACCGTCCGGTTCACCCCTCCACTTT.

The CDR3 spells CASSPRKGLVPYNEQFF. CDR3 bases: TGTGCCAGTTCCCCCCGGAAGGGACTAGTCCCCTACAATGAGCAGTTCTTC. This chain uses TRBV19 with TRBJ2-1; TRBD2 aligns across 8 bases. The V and J ends lost 8 bases and 2 bases, in that order; junction bases with no gene match: 14. This CDR3 is 17 amino acids long. CDR1 is LNHDA and CDR2 is SQIVND in the germline V gene (reference sequence).

The chain recombines TRBV6-2 or TRBV6-3 with TRBJ2-3; 11 nucleotides align to TRBD1. V lost 3 bases and J lost 4; bases outside the gene matches: 3. CDR3 length equals 15 residues. The germline V gene encodes CDR1 MNHEY and CDR2 SVGEGT. For the CDR3, the DNA is TGTGCCAGCAGTTATGGACAGGGGGCGTCAGATACGCAGTATTTT. Amino acids: CASSYGQGASDTQYF.

The gene calls are TRBV7-3 and TRBJ2-7; 8 bases match TRBD2. This CDR3 comprises 17 residues. Germline CDR1 and CDR2: SGHTA and FQGTGA. V was clipped by 1 base and J by 6 bases; unmatched bases: 14. Here the CDR3 reads CASSLKSPGLGLGEQYF. DNA of the CDR3: TGTGCCAGCAGCTTAAAATCCCCGGGACTAGGATTGGGCGAGCAGTACTTC.